This T cell receptor (beta chain) was found in a study of blood T cell repertoires in COVID-19. Germline CDR1 LGHDT, CDR2 YNNKEL (reference sequence). V was clipped by 4 bases and J by 8 bases; unmatched bases: 10. The CDR3 has 15 amino acids. Libraries were prepared by immunoSEQ multiplex PCR; TCRdb keeps only in-frame clonotypes and omits some of them. Here the sample spans 110,000 to 150,000 clones, more than 65% being singletons. This clone was found once. V gene TRBV3-1 (or the pseudogene TRBV3-2) combines with J gene TRBJ2-1, with TRBD1 identical over 8 bases. Input material: peripheral blood. The source is a man between 60 and 75 years old with acute or convalescent COVID-19. The CDR3: CASSLAGGFIDEQFF. The CDR3 coding sequence is TGTGCCAGCAGCCTAGCAGGGGGCTTTATTGATGAGCAGTTCTTC.